This T cell receptor (beta chain) emerged from a study of vaccination and CD4 T cells after COVID-19. Specified treatment: roughly ten-day PBMC culture with coronavirus spike peptide pools or control peptides (ViraFEST assay). Isolation of CD4+ T cells by negative selection took place after roughly nine days of culture. The germline V gene encodes CDR1 MDHEN and CDR2 SYDVKM. Trimming took 7 bases from V and 1 from J; bases not matched to a gene: 6. The CDR3 contains 14 residues. Scientists ran DNA taken from cultured CD4+ T cells through the Oncomine TCR Beta short-read assay for sequencing. Via MiXCR, TCRdb re-called the PCR reads, giving one row per CDR3 protein. The sample has fewer than 20,000 distinct CDR3 sequences; about 70% are singletons. In the case of this clonotype: The antigen is unknown.

The sequence derives from a human donor who had recovered from COVID-19. What was sequenced was CD4+ T cells from blood, cultured in vitro. The J gene is TRBJ2-7, the V gene TRBV28, with TRBD1 matching 8 bases. CDR3 sequence reads: CASKDRVGSYEQYF. Here the CDR3 DNA reads TGTGCCAGCAAGGACAGGGTGGGTTCCTACGAGCAGTACTTC.